The TCR beta chain described here comes from a study of cytomegalovirus exposure and HLA in healthy donors (dated by TCRdb to the late 2010s). Some background on the complete study: In an earlier analysis of some 550 of the donors, 250 to 350 Gb of sequence data and just under 120 million unique TCR beta sequences from about 179 million T cells were reported. Roughly 300 gigabases of sequencing data and tens of millions of unique TCR sequences were included in an early release covering about 700 HLA-typed donors. Of the roughly 390 genotyped donors, 65% to 90% were placed in the genetic ancestry cluster associated with self-reported Caucasian donors. The aim of the study was to test whether cataloging public T cell receptors could identify signatures of past pathogen exposure. The T cell repertoires of under 750 subjects were profiled by immunosequencing and related to cytomegalovirus serostatus. A separate validation cohort of over 95 different subjects was used in addition to the roughly 670-subject first cohort. To predict cytomegalovirus infection status, the study brought together high-throughput TCR immunosequencing, statistical association of individual TCRs with disease status, and machine learning. A later analysis re-examined previously published TCR beta repertoires from hundreds of donors and added high-resolution HLA genotyping to investigate patterns of TCR occurrence. The later analysis used no new phenotypic data to find candidate immune exposures, relying instead on TCR beta sequences and their occurrence across donors. An earlier analysis of some 500 of the donors used high-throughput TCR beta sequencing to judge whether each TCR beta V gene segment behaved as functional or pseudogenic. Donor age, sex, ethnicity and CMV serostatus were compiled together with the repertoire data. A later genetic analysis used genome-wide SNP genotypes for about three fifths of the 666 donors, treating that subset as a discovery cohort. Every discovery cohort repertoire had been produced on one sequencing platform. Class I and class II HLA loci were covered by the typing at four-digit resolution. The number of donors typed differed by locus, with roughly 620-630 for A, B, C, DRB1 and DQB1, about 500 for DQA1, 606 for DPA1, and approximately 470 for DPB1. Because of strong linkage in the cohort, roughly five DR-DQ haplotypes were treated as single units for association and clustering. On average, 235,054 unique TCR beta nucleotide sequences were sequenced per donor among about 400 genotyped donors of the cohort, with roughly 19% of those sequences being non-productive. Broader findings and caveats from the paper: A further reported finding was that TCR beta sequences accurately predicted the HLA-A and HLA-B alleles for most subjects in the first cohort. The study listed approximately 160 TCR beta chains as associated with cytomegalovirus. Correlated functional status among segregating V segments might reflect linkage disequilibrium, but an unknown experimental factor could not be ruled out. CMV serostatus was the only immune exposure information available for the cohort. Most CMV-associated TCR beta chains appeared to be HLA-restricted in a later analysis, and the HLA associations seemed to be driven largely by CMV exposure. A later analysis reported that several top co-occurrence clusters appeared linked to parvovirus B19, influenza, CMV and Epstein-Barr virus. In vitro tests confirmed that a few of the cytomegalovirus-associated TCR beta chains recognize cytomegalovirus antigens. In a later analysis, TCR association rates were found to vary across HLA loci, with the most associated TCRs seen for DRB1 alleles and the fewest for HLA-C alleles. At a false discovery rate of 0.05, a later analysis linked 16,951 TCR beta sequences to specific HLA alleles. Compared with equally common non-associated chains, HLA-associated TCR beta chains in a later analysis were more clonally expanded and had lower generation probabilities. Because HLA typing was unavailable for some donors at each locus, only the typed subset was used in association tests. In a later genetic analysis, a missense DCLRE1C variant was associated with V-gene and J-gene trimming of TCR beta chains, and the association was replicated in an independent cohort. In a later genetic analysis, fewer N-insertions in productive TCRs were reported among donors in an Asian-associated ancestry cluster than the approximately 670-donor mean. An earlier analysis of several hundred of the donors showed that most TCR beta V segments appeared in productive rearrangements either about 87% or about 30% of the time, which broadly matched IMGT annotations. The cohort was sequenced for TCR beta chains only, and without alpha or paired-chain data the features that could be detected were limited. Because counts were too low, more than 15 rarely observed V segments, including chromosome 9 orphons, were excluded from the earlier analysis of 500 to 700 of the donors. Some IMGT-functional V segments, including TRBV6-2 and TRBV6-3, could not be distinguished by the 87-base-pair reads and were therefore excluded. The sequencing pipeline was judged likely to have produced a cluster of highly shared sequence variants as a technical artifact. Presence/absence analyses assumed roughly uniform sequencing depth across donors, an assumption that may not hold. The authors suggested that the approach could potentially be generalized to other disease states and immunological phenotypes. The classifier was reported to diagnose cytomegalovirus status with high specificity and sensitivity in both the original cohort and the validation cohort. Most TCR sequences were seen in very few donors, while some public TCRs were found in many individuals. When HLA alleles, especially DR and DQ, strongly co-occurred, attributing TCR associations to individual alleles was difficult.

The cohort consisted of approximately 670 healthy bone marrow donors. At the time of sampling, all cohort members were nominally healthy, though unrecorded immune exposures were likely present. The donor tested CMV seropositive and was one of the 289 seropositive cohort members. Every donor gave a peripheral blood sample, and the peripheral blood mononuclear cells from that sample were used for TCR beta sequencing. Genomic DNA extraction from the blood cell samples was performed with the Qiagen DNeasy Blood Extraction Kit. V loses 4 bases, J loses 5 bases, and the germline ends lie 14 bases apart. From its cysteine to its phenylalanine, the CDR3 spans 13 amino acids. Only the CDR3 DNA is retained, 39 bases long and in frame from the first base. The germline V gene (reference sequence) yields GTSNPN for CDR1 and SVGIG for CDR2. Libraries were made using the immunoSEQ multiplex PCR assay. For the multiplex PCR, a mixture combining 60 forward primers for TCR Vbeta segments and 13 reverse primers for TCR Jbeta segments was used. A multiplex PCR assay on genomic DNA amplified the CDR3 region of rearranged TCR beta genes. The amplified TCR beta libraries were sequenced on the Illumina HiSeq System as 87-base-pair reads. Per the authors' processing: Across the 500 to 700 repertoires, a later analysis counted 60 million to 90 million unique TCR beta chains, roughly 11 million of which were shared by at least two donors. Raw reads were error-corrected and collapsed into unique sequences with a nearest-neighbor algorithm that merged closely related sequences to remove PCR and sequencing errors. Alignment of CDR3 sequences to IMGT reference sequences was used to assign V, D and J gene segments. Each retained sequence needed at least a six-nucleotide match to both a V gene segment and a J gene segment. A rearrangement was called productive if the CDR3 had no stop codons and remained in frame with V and J, and every other rearrangement was called non-productive. Following IMGT convention, CDR3 was defined as the stretch from the second conserved V-encoded cysteine up to the conserved J-encoded phenylalanine. The earlier analysis of about 610 of the donors excluded sequences that lacked an unambiguous match to a single V gene segment. In an earlier analysis of some 590 of the donors, a V segment was called functional when productive rearrangements were above 56.7%, and segregating when the standard deviation between donors exceeded 5%. To diagnose cytomegalovirus status from the catalog of TCR beta chain sequences, a statistical classification framework was built. In a later analysis, TCR nucleotide sequences were compared against IMGT/GENE-DB human TR gene sequences so that V and J genes could be assigned. A later analysis assigned CDR3 sequences and most-parsimonious VDJ recombination scenarios with the TCRdist pipeline. A later analysis defined each TCR beta chain by its CDR3 amino acid sequence plus V-gene family, and excluded reads lacking a unique V-gene family. As a way to deal with suspected cross-contamination and a sequencing artifact, a later analysis dropped nearly 600 nucleotide sequences that were highly shared and had low generation probability. In a later analysis, a clonal expansion index was calculated for each public chain from normalized within-repertoire ranks of inferred template counts. In a later analysis, generation probabilities were computed using a VDJ recombination model fitted to out-of-frame rearrangements, and the results were checked against IGoR. In a later analysis, hypergeometric tests were used to score TCR-TCR, TCR-HLA and TCR-CMV co-occurrence, with a repertoire-size bias correction applied to TCR pairs. A later analysis estimated false discovery rates by permuting HLA or CMV assignments 20 times. In a later analysis, co-occurring TCRs were grouped using DBSCAN, and TCRdist sequence similarity was added for clustering within HLA-allele-positive subsets. For co-occurrence clustering, repertoires with fewer than 30,000 or more than 120,000 public chains were excluded, along with roughly 5 repertoires with anomalous nucleotide sharing. TCRdb carries this immuneACCESS record with in-frame sequences only. Its versions omit some clonotypes, under half of them owing to an unresolved V gene in the studies checked, with the rest unexplained. V and J calls and clone size are as listed in that table; D and trimming were resolved from the DNA. In this sample the table shows 140,000 or so clones, about 74% of which occur a single time. The top ten clonotypes cover 4.3% of the sample.

This clone was recorded once. Its antigen is not yet known. No per-base quality is available; no much larger clone lies one base away. The receptor chain draws on TRBV30 and TRBJ2-5; TRBD2 is perhaps the D gene, given 6 matching bases. Sample: PBMCs. The sequence came from a man younger than 35 in good health and CMV-seropositive. The sequenced DNA: TGTGCCTGGAATGGAGGGATGAGCGAGACCCAGTACTTC. This encodes CAWNGGMSETQYF.